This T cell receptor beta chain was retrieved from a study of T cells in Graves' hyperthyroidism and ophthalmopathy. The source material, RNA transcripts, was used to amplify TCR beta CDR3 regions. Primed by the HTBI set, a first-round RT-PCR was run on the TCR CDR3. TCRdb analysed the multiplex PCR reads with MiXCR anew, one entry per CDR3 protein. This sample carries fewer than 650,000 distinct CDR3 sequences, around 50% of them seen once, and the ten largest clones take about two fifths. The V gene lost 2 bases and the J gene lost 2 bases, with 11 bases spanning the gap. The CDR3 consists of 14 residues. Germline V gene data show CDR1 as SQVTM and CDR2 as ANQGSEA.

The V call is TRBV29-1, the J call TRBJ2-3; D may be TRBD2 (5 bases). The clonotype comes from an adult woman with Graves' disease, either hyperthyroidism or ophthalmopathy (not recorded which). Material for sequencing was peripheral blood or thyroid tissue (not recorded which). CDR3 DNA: TGCAGCGTTGAATCCGGGGTGACCACAGATACGCAGTATTTT. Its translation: CSVESGVTTDTQYF.